This TCR beta chain was identified during a study of OX40 agonist ivuxolimab in advanced cancers. Whole-study context: Hepatocellular carcinoma, melanoma, renal cell or head and neck cancer affected the dose-escalation patients.

Study observations and caveats: Average numbers of expanded clones were greater in CD8+ T cells than in CD4+. Low normalized clonal expansion also occurred in some nonresponding patients. Dose levels from 0.1 to 3.0 mg/kg saw CD4+ and CD8+ blood T cells expand clonally by week 6.

In regard to this clone: Its antigen is unidentified.

The method was immunoSEQ multiplex PCR; TCRdb's version includes in-frame clones alone and lacks a portion of them. Found here are 53,000 or so clones, approximately 86% of them singletons; the top ten hold around 13%. There are 16 residues in the CDR3. J gave up 9 bases and V 0 bases, and 10 bases lay outside the gene matches. The germline V gene encodes CDR1 SGHVS and CDR2 FNYEAQ. The sequences come from CD4+ or CD8+ T cells sorted from blood, collected in a trial of the OX40 agonist ivuxolimab. This rearrangement joins TRBV7-6 to TRBJ2-2; 7 positions match TRBD2. The sequence was collected from an adult with an advanced solid tumor such as melanoma, head and neck, liver or kidney cancer. CDR3 nucleotide sequence: TGTGCCAGCAGCTTAGCAGGGCCTAGCGGACACCGGGAGCTGTTTTTT. Residues: CASSLAGPSGHRELFF.